This T cell receptor (beta chain) was profiled in a study of spatial heterogeneity in lung cancer. Regarding the study as a whole: The study found ubiquitous expanded tumor TCRs in blood more at resection than follow-up.

Time point in this sample: sample taken at primary tumor resection. Untreated early-stage non-small cell lung cancer patients, over 55 in total, were the donors. Concerning this clonotype itself: Its antigen is still unknown.

All TCR cDNA molecules were individually tagged with a unique molecular identifier. TCRdb re-called the 5' RACE reads through MiXCR, storing one row per CDR3 protein. Of some 38,000 distinct CDR3 sequences in the sample, 7.5% are singletons; the top ten hold 25% to 35%. This material consisted of PBMCs, taken at surgery. The TCR was taken from a male donor with early-stage non-small cell lung cancer.

CDR3 region: CSGAGTGLGELFF. The CDR3 DNA reads TGCAGCGGTGCCGGGACAGGGTTAGGGGAGCTGTTTTTT. The rearrangement uses TRBV29-1 and TRBJ2-2; 9 nucleotides align to TRBD1. Germline V gene sequence: CDR1 SQVTM, CDR2 ANQGSEA. V trimming: 7 bases; J trimming: 8 bases; junction bases outside the gene matches: 8. The CDR3 spans 13 residues.